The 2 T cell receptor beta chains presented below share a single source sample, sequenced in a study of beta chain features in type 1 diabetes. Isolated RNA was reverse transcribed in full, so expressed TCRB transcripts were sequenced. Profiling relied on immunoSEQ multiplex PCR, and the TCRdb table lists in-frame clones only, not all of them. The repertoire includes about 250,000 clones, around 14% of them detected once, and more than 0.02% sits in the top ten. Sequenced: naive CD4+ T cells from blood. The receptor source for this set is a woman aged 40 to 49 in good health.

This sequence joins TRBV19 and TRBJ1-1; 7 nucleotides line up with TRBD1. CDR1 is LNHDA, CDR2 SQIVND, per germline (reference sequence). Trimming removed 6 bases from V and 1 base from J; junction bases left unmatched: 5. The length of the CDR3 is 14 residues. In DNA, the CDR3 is TGTGCCAGTAGCAAACGACAGGGGAACACTGAAGCTTTCTTT. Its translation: CASSKRQGNTEAFF. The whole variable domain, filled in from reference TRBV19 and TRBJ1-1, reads DGGITQSPKYLFRKEGQNVTLSCEQNLNHDAMYWYRQDPGQGLRLIYYSQIVNDFQKGDIAEGYSVSREKKESFPLTVTSAQKNPTAFYLCASSKRQGNTEAFFGQGTRLTVV.

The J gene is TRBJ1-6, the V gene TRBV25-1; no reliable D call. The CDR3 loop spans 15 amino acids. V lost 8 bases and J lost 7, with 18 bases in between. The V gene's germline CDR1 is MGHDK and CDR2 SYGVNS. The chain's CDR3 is CASRKPGFNNSPLHF. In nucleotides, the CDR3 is TGTGCCAGCCGTAAACCGGGGTTTAACAATTCACCCCTCCACTTT. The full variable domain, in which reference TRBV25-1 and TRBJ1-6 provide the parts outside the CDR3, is EADIYQTPRYLVIGTGKKITLECSQTMGHDKMYWYQQDPGMELHLIHYSYGVNSTEKGDLSSESTVSRIRTEHFPLTLESARPSHTSQYLCASRKPGFNNSPLHFGNGTRLTVT.